Included here is one T cell receptor (beta chain) sequence, with context. Its antigen remains unknown. Naive CD8 populations comprised CD45RO-negative cells positively selected for CCR7, excluding terminally differentiated effector memory CD45RA+ cells. This CDR3 region has 15 residues. V was pared by 8 bases and J by 2 bases, with 9 bases of the junction left unmatched. Per germline, CDR1 SEHNR and CDR2 FQNEAQ (reference sequence). These data come from a study of shared clonotypes between healthy human individuals. This table comes from immunoSEQ multiplex PCR, and its TCRdb copy is limited to in-frame clones, with some not included. The sample carries more than 2 million clones, 90% to 95% recorded once. Study observations and caveats: It was the non-shared clonotypes that had lower generation probabilities than clonotypes shared by all four donors. Sharing across a few donors was seen in roughly 5.2% of naive CD4 clonotypes.

The sequence came from a man aged 18 to 30 in good health. Some clones in this sample may be carry-over from other donors' samples. The chain combines TRBV7-9 with TRBJ2-7, with 10 bases lining up with TRBD2. The specimen sequenced was naive CD8+ T cells from PBMCs. CDR3 nucleotides: TGTGCCAGCGGCGGAGCAGGACTAGCGGCCTACGAGCAGTACTTC. Its protein is CASGGAGLAAYEQYF. The variable domain in full, with the rest retrieved from reference TRBV7-9 and TRBJ2-7, is DTGVSQNPRHKITKRGQNVTFRCDPISEHNRLYWYRQTLGQGPEFLTYFQNEAQLEKSRLLSDRFSAERPKGSFSTLEIQRTEQGDSAMYLCASGGAGLAAYEQYFGPGTRLTVT.